Listed here are 17 T cell receptor beta chains from one sample, sequenced in a study of T cell repertoires in cytomegalovirus infection. TCRdb re-called the reads through MiXCR, storing one row per CDR3 protein. The sample carries 250,000 or so distinct CDR3 sequences, over 15% recorded once. The sample was CD8+ T cells from PBMCs. These receptors originate from a human donor in good health (CMV status not recorded). Some clones in this sample may be carry-over from other donors' samples.

Only a few counts were recorded for this clonotype. This chain links TRBV28 with TRBJ2-1; 10 bases fit TRBD2. The CDR3 contains 21 residues. The germline CDR1 and CDR2 sequences are MDHEN and SYDVKM. Trimming removed 4 bases from V and 2 bases from J; junction bases left unmatched: 20. The CDR3 protein is CASSSSLPYKAGGPPYNEQFF. The CDR3 DNA sequence: TGTGCCAGCAGTTCCTCCTTGCCCTATAAAGCGGGGGGGCCTCCCTACAATGAGCAGTTCTTC.

The chain recombines TRBV7-9 with TRBJ2-3; D is unclear. CDR3 size: 19 residues. V lost 3 bases and J 2 bases, leaving 24 bases between the germline ends. The germline gives CDR1 SEHNR, CDR2 FQNEAQ (reference sequence). Here the CDR3 DNA reads TGTGCCAGCAGCTTGCCGGCGTTGAACACACACCAAACCACAGATACGCAGTATTTT. Translated: CASSLPALNTHQTTDTQYF.

This clonotype was recorded at least ten times. The rearrangement uses TRBV27 and TRBJ2-7, with 10 positions matching TRBD1. Trimming removed 6 bases from V and 4 bases from J; junction bases left unmatched: 12. Germline-derived CDR1 and CDR2 are MNHEY and SMNVEV (reference sequence). CDR3 length: 16 residues. The CDR3 DNA reads as TGTGCCAGCAGCCTTGACAGGGGGCAATTGATTTACGAGCAGTACTTC. It yields the protein CASSLDRGQLIYEQYF.

There are a few counts of this clonotype. The chain recombines TRBV12-3 or TRBV12-4 with TRBJ2-7, with D tentatively TRBD1 (6 bases). V lost 3 bases and J lost 4, with 19 bases in between. The CDR3 has 16 residues. Here the CDR3 reads CASSFIRGGADYEQYF. The CDR3 DNA is TGTGCCAGCAGTTTTATCCGAGGGGGAGCCGATTACGAGCAGTACTTC.

This clonotype was seen ten or more times. The V gene is TRBV7-2, the J gene TRBJ2-7, with a tentative D call TRBD2 (6 bases). The CDR3 runs to 16 residues. The V gene lost 5 bases and the J gene lost 0 bases, with 17 bases spanning the gap. CDR1 and CDR2 from the germline V gene are SGHTA and FQGNSA. CDR3 sequence reads: CASSPYGRGSSYEQYF. In DNA, the CDR3 is TGTGCCAGCAGCCCCTATGGGCGGGGCAGCTCCTACGAGCAGTACTTC.

At least ten counts were recorded for this clonotype. This sequence joins TRBV7-2 and TRBJ2-5, with 13 bases aligning to TRBD2. This CDR3 has 16 amino acids. After removal of 5 bases from V and 1 base from J, the junction contained 4 bases not matched to a gene. Per germline, CDR1 SGHTA and CDR2 FQGNSA. The DNA for the CDR3 is TGTGCCAGCAGCCCGCGGACTAGCGGGGGCCAAGAGACCCAGTACTTC. As protein: CASSPRTSGGQETQYF.

This clonotype came up a few times. The J gene is TRBJ2-1, the V gene TRBV20-1; tentatively, D is TRBD1 or TRBD2 (5 bases each). Germline V CDR1 and CDR2: DFQATT, SNEGSKA (reference sequence). The CDR3 is 16 amino acids. The V gene lost 3 bases and the J gene lost 2 bases, with 17 bases spanning the gap. The CDR3 is CSARGSSRGPYNEQFF. CDR3 coding DNA: TGCAGTGCTAGGGGCAGCTCGAGGGGCCCCTACAATGAGCAGTTCTTC.

The chain links TRBV4-3 to TRBJ2-7, with 9 bases matching TRBD1. Germline values: CDR1 LGHNA, CDR2 YSLEER. V trimming: 3 bases; J trimming: 3 bases; junction bases outside the gene matches: 3. The CDR3 is 14 amino acids. CDR3 DNA: TGCGCCAGCAGCCAGGACAGGGGACTCTACGAGCAGTACTTC. This encodes CASSQDRGLYEQYF.

This clonotype was recorded many times. The rearrangement joins TRBV7-6 to TRBJ1-2; maybe TRBD1 (5 bases). The germline V gene encodes CDR1 SGHVS and CDR2 FNYEAQ. V was trimmed by 5 bases and J by 6 bases, leaving 16 bases between them. The CDR3 has 14 amino acids. The CDR3: CASSPHGAADGYTF. In DNA form, the CDR3 reads TGTGCCAGCAGCCCCCACGGGGCCGCCGATGGCTACACCTTC.

This clonotype appeared a few times. V gene TRBV7-6 combines with J gene TRBJ2-2; possibly TRBD2 for D (6 bases). The CDR3 has 17 amino acids. V lost 1 base and J 6 bases, leaving 18 bases between the germline ends. Germline lookup yields CDR1 SGHVS and CDR2 FNYEAQ. The CDR3 bases are TGTGCCAGCAGCTTAGTTCCCCCAGCAGCGGGTGCCGGGGAGCTGTTTTTT. Protein product: CASSLVPPAAGAGELFF.

This chain uses TRBV28 with TRBJ2-2; D might be TRBD2 (5 bases). The CDR3 totals 15 residues. Germline V lookup: CDR1 MDHEN, CDR2 SYDVKM. Trimming stripped 6 bases from V and 3 bases from J, with 14 bases between. CDR3 nucleotide sequence: TGTGCCAGCAGCCCGAGGATGGGAGACACCGGGGAGCTGTTTTTT. Translating gives CASSPRMGDTGELFF. The whole variable domain, remainder taken from reference TRBV28 and TRBJ2-2, is DVKVTQSSRYLVKRTGEKVFLECVQDMDHENMFWYRQDPGLGLRLIYFSYDVKMKEKGDIPEGYSVSREKKERFSLILESASTNQTSMYLCASSPRMGDTGELFFGEGSRLTVL.

The rearrangement links TRBV9 to TRBJ2-5; 7 nucleotides line up with TRBD2. The V and J ends lost 0 bases and 4 bases, in that order; junction bases with no gene match: 6. The length of the CDR3 is 15 residues. The germline gives CDR1 SGDLS, CDR2 YYNGEE. The DNA for the CDR3 is TGTGCCAGCAGCGTAGGCGGGGGAGGGCGAGAGACCCAGTACTTC. Translation gives CASSVGGGGRETQYF.

This chain joins TRBV28 and TRBJ1-5; the match to TRBD1 covers 9 bases. Germline CDR1 MDHEN, CDR2 SYDVKM. V lost 5 bases, J lost 0 bases, and 2 bases stayed unmatched. The length of the CDR3 is 15 residues. Here the CDR3 reads CASSRDRDSNQPQHF. CDR3 bases: TGTGCCAGCAGTCGGGACAGGGATAGCAATCAGCCCCAGCATTTT. The entire variable domain, with the rest obtained from reference TRBV28 and TRBJ1-5, is as follows: DVKVTQSSRYLVKRTGEKVFLECVQDMDHENMFWYRQDPGLGLRLIYFSYDVKMKEKGDIPEGYSVSREKKERFSLILESASTNQTSMYLCASSRDRDSNQPQHFGDGTRLSIL.

This clonotype appeared many times. The chain carries TRBV6-1 and TRBJ2-2; 12 bases map to TRBD2. This CDR3 is 19 amino acids long. Unmatched junction bases numbered 8, after V lost 2 bases and J lost 1 base. Germline CDR1 is MNHNS and CDR2 is SASEGT. CDR3 DNA: TGTGCCAGCAGTGAATGGCCGGGGACTAGCGGGCTGAACACCGGGGAGCTGTTTTTT. Encoded protein: CASSEWPGTSGLNTGELFF.

This chain joins TRBV5-6 and TRBJ1-2, with D possibly TRBD1 on 6 matching bases. V was pared by 3 bases and J by 3 bases, with 6 bases between. The CDR3 extends over 12 amino acids. The germline gives CDR1 SGHDT, CDR2 YYEEEE. CDR3: CASSSGDYGYTF. The DNA for the CDR3 is TGTGCCAGCAGCTCAGGGGACTATGGCTACACCTTC.

This clonotype turned up a few times. V usage is TRBV6-6 and J usage is TRBJ2-3; tentative D call: TRBD2 (6 bases). The germline gives CDR1 MNHNY, CDR2 SVGAGI (reference sequence). V was trimmed by 2 bases and J by 0 bases, leaving 9 bases between them. The CDR3 is 15 amino acids. The DNA for the CDR3 is TGTGCCAGCAGTTACGAGGGACTTAGCACAGATACGCAGTATTTT. Residues: CASSYEGLSTDTQYF.

The chain joins TRBV28 to TRBJ2-7; TRBD1 matches at 7 bases. Germline CDR1 MDHEN, CDR2 SYDVKM. Unmatched junction bases numbered 8, after V lost 6 bases and J lost 3 bases. The CDR3 extends over 14 amino acids. CDR3 bases: TGTGCCAGCAGCCTCGACAGGGAAGGCTACGAGCAGTACTTC. Residues: CASSLDREGYEQYF.